The clone carrying this T cell receptor beta chain was counted a few times. Antigen specificity is unknown. The sample originates from a study of multiple sclerosis patients with progressive multifocal leukoencephalopathy. The germline V gene has CDR1 SGHRS and CDR2 YFSETQ. This CDR3 contains 14 residues. Between the trimmed V and J ends, which lost 2 bases and 2 bases, there was a span of 11 bases. TCRdb keeps only in-frame clones here, not all; method: immunoSEQ multiplex PCR. The sample shows approximately 30,000 clones, roughly 90% of them seen only once. Study-level points and caveats: Before and during natalizumab, the clones expanded at PML already existed.

Stated time point: more than ten months of natalizumab therapy. Samples T1 and T2 were drawn at 6 and 12 months of therapy, respectively. This rearrangement joins TRBV5-1 to TRBJ2-7; D call uncertain. Sequencing was performed on PBMCs, taken from a patient treated with natalizumab. The sequence was obtained from a human donor with multiple sclerosis. The CDR3 region is CASSFGQAAYEQYF. The CDR3 DNA sequence: TGCGCCAGCAGCTTCGGGCAGGCAGCCTACGAGCAGTACTTC.